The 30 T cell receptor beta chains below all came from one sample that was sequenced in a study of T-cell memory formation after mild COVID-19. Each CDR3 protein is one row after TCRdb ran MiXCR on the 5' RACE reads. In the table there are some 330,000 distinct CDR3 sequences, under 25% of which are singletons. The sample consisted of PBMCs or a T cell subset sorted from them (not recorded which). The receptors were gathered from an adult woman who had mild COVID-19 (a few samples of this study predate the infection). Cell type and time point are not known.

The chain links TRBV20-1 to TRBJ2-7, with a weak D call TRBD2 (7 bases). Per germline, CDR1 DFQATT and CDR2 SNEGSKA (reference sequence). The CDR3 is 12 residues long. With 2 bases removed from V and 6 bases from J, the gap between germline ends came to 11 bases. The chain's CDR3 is CSARPGEGEQYF. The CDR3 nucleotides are TGCAGTGCTAGACCAGGGGAGGGCGAGCAGTACTTC.

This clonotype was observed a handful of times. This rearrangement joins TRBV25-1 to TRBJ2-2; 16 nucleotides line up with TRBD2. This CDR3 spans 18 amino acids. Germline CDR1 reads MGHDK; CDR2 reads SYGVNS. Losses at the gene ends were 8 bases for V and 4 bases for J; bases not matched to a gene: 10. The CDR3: CASSPGLAGGRVTGELFF. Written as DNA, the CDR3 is TGTGCCAGCTCGCCGGGACTAGCGGGAGGGCGGGTCACCGGGGAGCTGTTTTTT.

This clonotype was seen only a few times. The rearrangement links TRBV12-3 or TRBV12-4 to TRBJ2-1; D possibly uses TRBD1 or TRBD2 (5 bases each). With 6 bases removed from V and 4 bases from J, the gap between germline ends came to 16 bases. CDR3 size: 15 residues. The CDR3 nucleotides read TGTGCCAGCAGCGTATGGGGGAATTTATACAATGAGCAGTTCTTC. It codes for CASSVWGNLYNEQFF.

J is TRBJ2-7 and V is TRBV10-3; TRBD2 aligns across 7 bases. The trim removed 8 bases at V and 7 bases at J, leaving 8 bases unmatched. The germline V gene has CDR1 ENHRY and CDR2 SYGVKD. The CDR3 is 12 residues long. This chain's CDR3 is CAIRGEVREQYF. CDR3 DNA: TGTGCCATCCGGGGGGAGGTAAGGGAGCAGTACTTC.

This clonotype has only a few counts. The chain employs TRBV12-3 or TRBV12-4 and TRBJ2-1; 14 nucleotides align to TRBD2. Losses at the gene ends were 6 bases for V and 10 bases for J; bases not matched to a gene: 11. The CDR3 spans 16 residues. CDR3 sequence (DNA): TGTGCCAGCAGAAAAACGACTAGCGGGAGGGCGAACGAGCAGTTCTTC. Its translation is CASRKTTSGRANEQFF.

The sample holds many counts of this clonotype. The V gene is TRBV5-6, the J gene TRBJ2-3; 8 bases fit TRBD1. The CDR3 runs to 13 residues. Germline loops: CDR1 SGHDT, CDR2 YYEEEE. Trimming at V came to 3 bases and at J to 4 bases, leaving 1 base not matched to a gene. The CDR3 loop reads CASSSDRADTQYF. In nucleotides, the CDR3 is TGTGCCAGCAGCTCGGACAGGGCAGATACGCAGTATTTT.

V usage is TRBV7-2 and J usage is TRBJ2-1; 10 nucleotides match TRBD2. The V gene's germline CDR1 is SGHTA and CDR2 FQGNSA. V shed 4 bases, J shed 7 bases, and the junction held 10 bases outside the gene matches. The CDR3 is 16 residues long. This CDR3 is CASSSSPSGSKNEQFF. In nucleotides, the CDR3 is TGTGCCAGCAGCTCCTCTCCTAGCGGGAGCAAAAATGAGCAGTTCTTC.

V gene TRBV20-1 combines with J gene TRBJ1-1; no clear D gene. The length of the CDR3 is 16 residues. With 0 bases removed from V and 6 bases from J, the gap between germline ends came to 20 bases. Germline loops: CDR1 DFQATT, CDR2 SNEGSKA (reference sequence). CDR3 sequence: CSARDLGLGFRSEAFF. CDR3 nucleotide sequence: TGCAGTGCTAGAGATCTGGGTCTCGGGTTTAGGTCTGAAGCTTTCTTT.

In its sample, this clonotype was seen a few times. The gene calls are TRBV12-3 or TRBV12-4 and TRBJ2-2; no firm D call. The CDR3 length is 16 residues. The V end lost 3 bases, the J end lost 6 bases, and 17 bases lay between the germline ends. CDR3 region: CASSFAILAGAGELFF. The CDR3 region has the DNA TGTGCCAGCAGTTTCGCCATCCTGGCTGGGGCCGGGGAGCTGTTTTTT.

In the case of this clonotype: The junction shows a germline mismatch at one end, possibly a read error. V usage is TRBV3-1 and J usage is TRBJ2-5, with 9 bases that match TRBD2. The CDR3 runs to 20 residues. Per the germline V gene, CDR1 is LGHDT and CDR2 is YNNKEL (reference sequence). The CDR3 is CASSQDLGGLAGIAGETQYF. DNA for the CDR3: TGTGCCAGCAGTCAAGATCTAGGAGGCCTAGCGGGGATAGCAGGAGAGACCCAGTACTTC.

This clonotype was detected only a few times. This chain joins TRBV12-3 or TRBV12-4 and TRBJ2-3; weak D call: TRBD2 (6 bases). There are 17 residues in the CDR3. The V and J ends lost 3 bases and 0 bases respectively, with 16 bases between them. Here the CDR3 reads CASSFLGGPLSTDTQYF. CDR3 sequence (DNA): TGTGCCAGCAGTTTCCTTGGAGGGCCGCTGAGCACAGATACGCAGTATTTT.

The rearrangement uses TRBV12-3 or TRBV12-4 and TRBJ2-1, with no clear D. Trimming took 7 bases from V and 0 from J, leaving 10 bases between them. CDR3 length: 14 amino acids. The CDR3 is CASIDRRSYNEQFF. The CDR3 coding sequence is TGTGCCAGCATAGACCGACGCTCCTACAATGAGCAGTTCTTC.

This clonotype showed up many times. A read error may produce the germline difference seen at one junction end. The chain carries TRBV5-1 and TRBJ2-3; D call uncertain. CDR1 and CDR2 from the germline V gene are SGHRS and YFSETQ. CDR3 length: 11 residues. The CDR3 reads CASSLTDTQYF. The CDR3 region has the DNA TGTGCCAGCAGCCTCACAGATACGCAGTATTTT.

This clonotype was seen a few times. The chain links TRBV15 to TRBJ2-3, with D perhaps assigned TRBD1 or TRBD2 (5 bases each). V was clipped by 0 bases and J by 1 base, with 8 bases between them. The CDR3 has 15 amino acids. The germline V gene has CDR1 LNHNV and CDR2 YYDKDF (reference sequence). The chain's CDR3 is CATSRDGDRTDTQYF. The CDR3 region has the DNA TGTGCCACCAGCAGAGACGGGGACCGCACAGATACGCAGTATTTT.

CDR3 coding DNA: TGTGCCAGCAGCTTGGGACAGTATAATCAGCCCCAGCATTTT. Encoded protein: CASSLGQYNQPQHF. V usage is TRBV7-2 and J usage is TRBJ1-5, with TRBD1 matching 7 bases. Germline CDR1 and CDR2: SGHTA and FQGNSA. V dropped 3 bases and J dropped 4; count of bases not matched to a gene: 3. This CDR3 has 14 amino acids.

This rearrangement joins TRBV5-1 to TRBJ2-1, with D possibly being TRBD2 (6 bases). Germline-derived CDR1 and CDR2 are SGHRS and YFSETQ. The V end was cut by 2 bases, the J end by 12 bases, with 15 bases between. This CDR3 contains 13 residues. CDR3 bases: TGCGCCAGCAGCTTCCCCCAGACTAGTTTGCAGTTCTTC. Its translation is CASSFPQTSLQFF.

CDR3 nucleotide sequence: TGTGCCTGGAGTCCCTTGGGACCCGGGGAGCTGTTTTTT. The encoded protein is CAWSPLGPGELFF. The chain carries TRBV30 and TRBJ2-2; the D call may be TRBD1 or TRBD2 (5 bases each). Trimming shortened V by 2 bases and J by 6 bases, and 10 bases separated the two germline ends. Germline V gene data show CDR1 as GTSNPN and CDR2 as SVGIG (reference sequence). The CDR3 spans 13 residues.

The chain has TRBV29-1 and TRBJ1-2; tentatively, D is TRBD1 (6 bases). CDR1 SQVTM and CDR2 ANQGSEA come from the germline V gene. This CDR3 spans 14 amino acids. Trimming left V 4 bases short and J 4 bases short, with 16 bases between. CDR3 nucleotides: TGCAGCGTTGTTTTTCGGGGGCATTTCTATGGCTACACCTTC. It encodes CSVVFRGHFYGYTF. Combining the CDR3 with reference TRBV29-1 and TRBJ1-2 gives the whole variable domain SAVISQKPSRDICQRGTSLTIQCQVDSQVTMMFWYRQQPGQSLTLIATANQGSEATYESGFVIDKFPISRPNLTFSTLTVSNMSPEDSSIYLCSVVFRGHFYGYTFGSGTRLTVV.

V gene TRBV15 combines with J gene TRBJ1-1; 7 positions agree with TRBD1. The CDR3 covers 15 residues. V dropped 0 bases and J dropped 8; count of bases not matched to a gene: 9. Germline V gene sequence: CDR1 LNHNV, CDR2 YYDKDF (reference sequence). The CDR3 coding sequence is TGTGCCACCAGCAGAGATAAGGGCCAGACAGGGGAAGCTTTCTTT. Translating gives CATSRDKGQTGEAFF.

Here the CDR3 reads CASSPFSNTGELFF. The CDR3 bases are TGTGCCAGCAGCCCCTTCTCGAACACCGGGGAGCTGTTTTTT. The chain joins TRBV6-5 to TRBJ2-2; D is ambiguous. This CDR3 has 14 residues. The V gene lost 6 bases and the J gene lost 0 bases, with 8 bases spanning the gap. Germline CDR1 is MNHEY and CDR2 is SVGAGI.

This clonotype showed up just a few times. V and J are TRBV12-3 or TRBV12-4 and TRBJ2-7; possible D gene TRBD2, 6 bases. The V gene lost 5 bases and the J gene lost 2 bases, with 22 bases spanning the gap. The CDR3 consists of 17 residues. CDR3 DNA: TGTGCCAGCAGTCCACCCACAGGAGGGTCCTCAACCTACGAGCAGTACTTC. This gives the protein CASSPPTGGSSTYEQYF.

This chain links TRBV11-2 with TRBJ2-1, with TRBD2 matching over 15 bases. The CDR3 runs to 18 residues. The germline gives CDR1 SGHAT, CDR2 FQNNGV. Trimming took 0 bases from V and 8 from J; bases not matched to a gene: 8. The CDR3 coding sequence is TGTGCCAGCAGCTTAGAGGGAGGACTAGCGGGAGGGCTAGATGAGCAGTTCTTC. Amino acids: CASSLEGGLAGGLDEQFF.

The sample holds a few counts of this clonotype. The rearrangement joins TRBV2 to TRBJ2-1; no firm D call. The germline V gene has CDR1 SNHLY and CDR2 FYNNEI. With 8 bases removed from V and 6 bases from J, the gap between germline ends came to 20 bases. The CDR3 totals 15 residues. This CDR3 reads CASFYLEAVGNEQFF. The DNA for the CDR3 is TGTGCCAGCTTTTATTTGGAAGCAGTGGGCAATGAGCAGTTCTTC. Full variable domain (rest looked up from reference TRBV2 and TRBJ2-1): EPEVTQTPSHQVTQMGQEVILRCVPISNHLYFYWYRQILGQKVEFLVSFYNNEISEKSEIFDDQFSVERPDGSNFTLKIRSTKLEDSAMYFCASFYLEAVGNEQFFGPGTRLTVL.

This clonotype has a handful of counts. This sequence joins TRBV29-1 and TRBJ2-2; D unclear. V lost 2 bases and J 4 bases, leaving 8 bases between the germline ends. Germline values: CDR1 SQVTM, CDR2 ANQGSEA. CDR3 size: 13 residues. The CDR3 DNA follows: TGCAGCGTTGAAAGGCTGGCCACCGGGGAGCTGTTTTTT. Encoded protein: CSVERLATGELFF.

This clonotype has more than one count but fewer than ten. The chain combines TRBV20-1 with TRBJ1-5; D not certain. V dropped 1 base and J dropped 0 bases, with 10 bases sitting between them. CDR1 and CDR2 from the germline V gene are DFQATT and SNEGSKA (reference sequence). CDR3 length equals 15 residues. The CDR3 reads CSARGGEYSNQPQHF. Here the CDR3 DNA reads TGCAGTGCTAGAGGTGGCGAGTATAGCAATCAGCCCCAGCATTTT.

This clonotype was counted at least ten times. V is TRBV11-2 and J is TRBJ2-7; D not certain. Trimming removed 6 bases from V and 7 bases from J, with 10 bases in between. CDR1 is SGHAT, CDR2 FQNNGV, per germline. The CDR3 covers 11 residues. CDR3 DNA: TGTGCCAGCAGTTACGGTCGTGAGCAGTACTTC. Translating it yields CASSYGREQYF.

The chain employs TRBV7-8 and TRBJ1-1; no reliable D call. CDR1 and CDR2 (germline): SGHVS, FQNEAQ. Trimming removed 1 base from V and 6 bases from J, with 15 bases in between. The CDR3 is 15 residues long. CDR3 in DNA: TGTGCCAGCAGCTTAGGGAGTCAGACTGGGGCTGAAGCTTTCTTT. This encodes CASSLGSQTGAEAFF.

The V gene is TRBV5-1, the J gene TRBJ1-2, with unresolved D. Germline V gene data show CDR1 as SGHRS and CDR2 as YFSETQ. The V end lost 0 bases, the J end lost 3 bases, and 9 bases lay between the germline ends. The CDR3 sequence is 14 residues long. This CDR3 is CASSLVQAYYGYTF. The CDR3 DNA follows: TGCGCCAGCAGCTTGGTTCAGGCCTACTATGGCTACACCTTC.

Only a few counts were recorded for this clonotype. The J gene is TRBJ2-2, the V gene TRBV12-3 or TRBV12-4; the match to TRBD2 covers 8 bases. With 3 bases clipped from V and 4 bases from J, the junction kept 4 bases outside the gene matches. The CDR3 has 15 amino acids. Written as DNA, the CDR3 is TGTGCCAGCAGTTTCCGGCGGGGGGTCACCGGGGAGCTGTTTTTT. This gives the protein CASSFRRGVTGELFF.

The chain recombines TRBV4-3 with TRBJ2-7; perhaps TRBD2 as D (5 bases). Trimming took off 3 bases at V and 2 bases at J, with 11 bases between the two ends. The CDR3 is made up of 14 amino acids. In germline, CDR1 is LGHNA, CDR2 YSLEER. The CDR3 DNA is TGCGCCAGCAGCCAGAGGGCTTACACCTACGAGCAGTACTTC. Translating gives CASSQRAYTYEQYF.